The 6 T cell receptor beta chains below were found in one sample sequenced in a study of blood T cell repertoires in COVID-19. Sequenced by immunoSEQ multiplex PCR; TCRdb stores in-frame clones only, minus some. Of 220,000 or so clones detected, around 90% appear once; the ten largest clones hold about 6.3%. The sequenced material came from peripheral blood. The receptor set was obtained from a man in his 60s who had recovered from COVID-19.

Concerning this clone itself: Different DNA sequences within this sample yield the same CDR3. CDR3 protein: CASSRDRDQPQHF. The CDR3 DNA sequence: TGTGCCAGCTCCCGCGACAGGGACCAGCCCCAGCATTTT. The chain uses TRBV18 and TRBJ1-5, with TRBD1 identical over 7 bases. Germline V gives CDR1 KGHSH, CDR2 LQKENI. This CDR3 has 13 amino acids. V shed 6 bases, J shed 7 bases, and the junction held 6 bases outside the gene matches.

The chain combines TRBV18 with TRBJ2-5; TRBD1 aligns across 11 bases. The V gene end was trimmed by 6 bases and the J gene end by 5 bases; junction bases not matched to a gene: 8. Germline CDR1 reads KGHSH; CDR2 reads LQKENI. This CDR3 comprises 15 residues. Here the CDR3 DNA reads TGTGCCAGCTCTCCAGGACAGGGGGCCGGGGAGACCCAGTACTTC. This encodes CASSPGQGAGETQYF.

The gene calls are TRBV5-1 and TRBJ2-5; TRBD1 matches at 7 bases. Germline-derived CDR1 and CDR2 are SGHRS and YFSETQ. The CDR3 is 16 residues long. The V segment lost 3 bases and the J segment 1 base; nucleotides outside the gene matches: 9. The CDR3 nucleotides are TGCGCCAGCAGCTCTGGCAAGGGGGCTTTCCAAGAGACCCAGTACTTC. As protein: CASSSGKGAFQETQYF.

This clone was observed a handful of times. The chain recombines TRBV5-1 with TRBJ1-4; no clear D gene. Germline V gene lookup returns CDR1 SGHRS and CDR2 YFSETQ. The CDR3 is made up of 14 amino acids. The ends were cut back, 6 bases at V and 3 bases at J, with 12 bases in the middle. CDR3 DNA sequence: TGCGCCAGCAATCAGGAGGGAGCTAATGAAAAACTGTTTTTT. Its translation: CASNQEGANEKLFF.

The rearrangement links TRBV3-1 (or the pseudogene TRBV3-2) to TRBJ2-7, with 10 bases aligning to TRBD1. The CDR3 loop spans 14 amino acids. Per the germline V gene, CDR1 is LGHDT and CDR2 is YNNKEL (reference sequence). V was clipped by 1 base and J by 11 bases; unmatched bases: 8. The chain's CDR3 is CASSQAGTGATKYF. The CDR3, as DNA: TGTGCCAGCAGCCAAGCTGGGACAGGGGCGACGAAGTACTTC.

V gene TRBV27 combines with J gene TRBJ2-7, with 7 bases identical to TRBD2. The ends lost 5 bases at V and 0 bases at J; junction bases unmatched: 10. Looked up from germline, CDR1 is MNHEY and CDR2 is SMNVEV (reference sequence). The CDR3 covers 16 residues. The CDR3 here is CASSRFSGGGSYEQYF. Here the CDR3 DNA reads TGTGCCAGCAGTCGGTTCTCTGGGGGGGGCTCCTACGAGCAGTACTTC.